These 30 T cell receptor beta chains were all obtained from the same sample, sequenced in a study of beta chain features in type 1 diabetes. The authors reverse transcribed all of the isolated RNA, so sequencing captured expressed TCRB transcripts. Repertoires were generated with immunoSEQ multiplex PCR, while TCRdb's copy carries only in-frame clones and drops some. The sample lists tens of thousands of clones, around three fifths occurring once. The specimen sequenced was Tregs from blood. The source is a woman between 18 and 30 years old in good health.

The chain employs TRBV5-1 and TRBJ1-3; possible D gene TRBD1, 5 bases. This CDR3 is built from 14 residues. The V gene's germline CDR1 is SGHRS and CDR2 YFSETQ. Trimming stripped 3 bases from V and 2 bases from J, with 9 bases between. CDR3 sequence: CASSSGLAGNTIYF. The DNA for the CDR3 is TGCGCCAGCAGCTCGGGACTTGCTGGAAACACCATATATTTT.

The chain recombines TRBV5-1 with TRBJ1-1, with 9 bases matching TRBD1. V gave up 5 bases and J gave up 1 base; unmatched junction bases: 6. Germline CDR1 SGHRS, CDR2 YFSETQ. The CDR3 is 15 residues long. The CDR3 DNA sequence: TGCGCCAGCAGAAGAAGGGACAGGGCGAACACTGAAGCTTTCTTT. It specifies CASRRRDRANTEAFF.

The CDR3 sequence: CAWSVLWRERTDTQYF. The CDR3 coding sequence is TGTGCCTGGAGTGTACTTTGGCGGGAACGCACAGATACGCAGTATTTT. V is TRBV30 and J is TRBJ2-3; maybe TRBD2 (6 bases). The CDR3 runs 16 residues. Trimming removed 0 bases at V and 1 base at J, with 14 bases between. Germline-derived CDR1 and CDR2 are GTSNPN and SVGIG (reference sequence).

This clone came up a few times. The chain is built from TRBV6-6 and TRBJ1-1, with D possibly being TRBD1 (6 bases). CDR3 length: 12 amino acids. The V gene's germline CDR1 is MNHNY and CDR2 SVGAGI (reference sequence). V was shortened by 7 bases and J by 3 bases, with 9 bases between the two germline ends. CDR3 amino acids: CASNRQDTEAFF. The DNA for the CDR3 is TGTGCCAGCAATAGACAGGACACTGAAGCTTTCTTT.

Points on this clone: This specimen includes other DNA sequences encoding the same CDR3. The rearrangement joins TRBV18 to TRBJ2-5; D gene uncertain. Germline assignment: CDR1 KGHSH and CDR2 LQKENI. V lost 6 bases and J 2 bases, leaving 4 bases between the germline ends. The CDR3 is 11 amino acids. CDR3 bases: TGTGCCAGCTCCCTTCAAGAGACCCAGTACTTC. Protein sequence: CASSLQETQYF.

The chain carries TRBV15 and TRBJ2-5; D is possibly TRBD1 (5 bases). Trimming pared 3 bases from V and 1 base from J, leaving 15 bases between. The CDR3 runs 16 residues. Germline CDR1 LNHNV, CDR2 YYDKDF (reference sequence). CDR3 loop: CATSSGNQGSQETQYF. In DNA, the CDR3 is TGTGCCACCAGCAGCGGTAATCAGGGCAGCCAAGAGACCCAGTACTTC.

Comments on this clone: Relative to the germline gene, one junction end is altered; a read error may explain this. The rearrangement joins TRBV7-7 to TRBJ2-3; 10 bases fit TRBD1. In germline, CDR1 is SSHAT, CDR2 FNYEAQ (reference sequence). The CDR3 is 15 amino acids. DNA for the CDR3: TGTGCTAGCAGCTTAATAGGACAGGGGGCAGATACGCAGTATTTT. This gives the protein CASSLIGQGADTQYF.

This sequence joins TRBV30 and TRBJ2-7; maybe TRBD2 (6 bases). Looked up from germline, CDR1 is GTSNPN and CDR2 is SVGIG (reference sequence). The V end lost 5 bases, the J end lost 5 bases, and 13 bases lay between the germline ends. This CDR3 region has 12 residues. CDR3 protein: CAWGLNHDEQYF. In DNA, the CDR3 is TGTGCCTGGGGACTAAATCACGACGAGCAGTACTTC.

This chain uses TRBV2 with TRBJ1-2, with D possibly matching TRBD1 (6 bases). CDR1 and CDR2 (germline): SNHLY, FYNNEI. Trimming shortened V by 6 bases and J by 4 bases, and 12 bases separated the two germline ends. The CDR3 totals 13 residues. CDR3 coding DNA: TGTGCCAGCAGGGACCAGGGGACCTATGGCTACACCTTC. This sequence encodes CASRDQGTYGYTF.

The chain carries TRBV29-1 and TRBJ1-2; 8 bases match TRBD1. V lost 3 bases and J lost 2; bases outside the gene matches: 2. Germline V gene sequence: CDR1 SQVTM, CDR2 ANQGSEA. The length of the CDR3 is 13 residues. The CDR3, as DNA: TGCAGCGTTGACAGACAGGGGAACTATGGCTACACCTTC. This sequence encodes CSVDRQGNYGYTF.

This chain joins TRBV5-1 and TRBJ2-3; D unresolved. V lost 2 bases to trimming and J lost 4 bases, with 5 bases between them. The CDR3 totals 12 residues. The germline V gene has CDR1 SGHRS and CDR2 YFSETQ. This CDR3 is CASSFEADTQYF. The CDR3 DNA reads TGCGCCAGCAGCTTTGAGGCAGATACGCAGTATTTT.

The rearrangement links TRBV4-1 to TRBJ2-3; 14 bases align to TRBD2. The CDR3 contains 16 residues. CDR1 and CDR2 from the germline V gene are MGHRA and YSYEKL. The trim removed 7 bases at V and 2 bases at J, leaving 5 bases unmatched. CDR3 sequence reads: CASTLTSGRATDTQYF. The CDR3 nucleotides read TGCGCCAGCACCTTGACTAGCGGGAGGGCCACAGATACGCAGTATTTT.

DNA for the CDR3: TGTGCCAGTACTAGCGGGGGAAGGCAGTATTTT. It encodes CASTSGGRQYF. V is TRBV2 and J is TRBJ2-3; 11 bases map to TRBD2. CDR1 SNHLY and CDR2 FYNNEI come from the germline V gene. J was trimmed by 11 bases and V by 9 bases; bases with no gene match: 4. CDR3 length: 11 amino acids.

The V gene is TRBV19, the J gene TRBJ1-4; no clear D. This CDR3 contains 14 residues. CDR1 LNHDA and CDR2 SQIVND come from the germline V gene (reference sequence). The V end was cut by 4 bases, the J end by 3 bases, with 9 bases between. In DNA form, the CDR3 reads TGTGCCAGTAGTAAGCGGGCCTCTAATGAAAAACTGTTTTTT. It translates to CASSKRASNEKLFF. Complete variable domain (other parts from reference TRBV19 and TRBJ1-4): DGGITQSPKYLFRKEGQNVTLSCEQNLNHDAMYWYRQDPGQGLRLIYYSQIVNDFQKGDIAEGYSVSREKKESFPLTVTSAQKNPTAFYLCASSKRASNEKLFFGSGTQLSVL.

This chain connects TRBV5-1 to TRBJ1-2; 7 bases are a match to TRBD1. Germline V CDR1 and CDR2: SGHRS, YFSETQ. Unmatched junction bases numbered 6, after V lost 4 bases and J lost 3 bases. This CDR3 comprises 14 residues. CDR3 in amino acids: CASSALTGYYGYTF. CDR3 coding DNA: TGCGCCAGCAGCGCCTTGACAGGGTACTATGGCTACACCTTC.

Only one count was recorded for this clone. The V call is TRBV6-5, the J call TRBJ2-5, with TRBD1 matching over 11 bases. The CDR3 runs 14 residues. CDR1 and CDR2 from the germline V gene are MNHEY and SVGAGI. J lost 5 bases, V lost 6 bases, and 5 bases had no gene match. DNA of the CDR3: TGTGCCAGCAGAAGGACAGGGGGCAGGGAGACCCAGTACTTC. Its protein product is CASRRTGGRETQYF.

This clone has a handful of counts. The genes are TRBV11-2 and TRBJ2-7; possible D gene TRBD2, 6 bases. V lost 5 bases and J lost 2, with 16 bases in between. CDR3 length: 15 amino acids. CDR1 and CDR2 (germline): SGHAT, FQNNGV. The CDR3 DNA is TGTGCCAGCAGCCCCCGTGCTAGCGCAACCTACGAGCAGTACTTC. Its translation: CASSPRASATYEQYF.

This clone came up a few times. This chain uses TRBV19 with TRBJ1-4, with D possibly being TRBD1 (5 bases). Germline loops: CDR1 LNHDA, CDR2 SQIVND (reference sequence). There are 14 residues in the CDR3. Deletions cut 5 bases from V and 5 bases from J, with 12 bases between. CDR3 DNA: TGTGCCAGTAGTGGGGCGGACCCCAATGAAAAACTGTTTTTT. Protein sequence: CASSGADPNEKLFF.

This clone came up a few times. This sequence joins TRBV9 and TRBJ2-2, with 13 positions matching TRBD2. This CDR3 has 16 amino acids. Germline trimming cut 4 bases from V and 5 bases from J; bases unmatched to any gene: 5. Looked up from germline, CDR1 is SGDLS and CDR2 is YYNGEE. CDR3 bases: TGTGCCAGCAGCCCGGGACTAGCGGGGTGGACCGGGGAGCTGTTTTTT. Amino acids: CASSPGLAGWTGELFF.

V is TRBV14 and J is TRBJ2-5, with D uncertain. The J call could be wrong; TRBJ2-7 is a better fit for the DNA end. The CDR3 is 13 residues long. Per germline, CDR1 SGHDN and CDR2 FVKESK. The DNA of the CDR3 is TGTGCCAGCAGCCAAGAGCGTCACTACGAGCAGTACTTC. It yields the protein CASSQERHYEQYF.

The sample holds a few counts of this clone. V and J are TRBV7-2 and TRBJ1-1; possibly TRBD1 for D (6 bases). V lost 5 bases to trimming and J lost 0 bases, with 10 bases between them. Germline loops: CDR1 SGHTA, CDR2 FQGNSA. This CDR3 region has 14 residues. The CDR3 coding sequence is TGTGCCAGCAGCGCGGACAGAATGAACACTGAAGCTTTCTTT. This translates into CASSADRMNTEAFF.

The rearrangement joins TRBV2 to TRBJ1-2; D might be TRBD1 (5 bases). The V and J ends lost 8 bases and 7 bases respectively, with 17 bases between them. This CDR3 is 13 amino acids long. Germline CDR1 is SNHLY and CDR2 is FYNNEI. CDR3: CASSGWGGRGYTF. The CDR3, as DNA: TGTGCCAGCTCTGGATGGGGCGGTCGTGGCTACACCTTC. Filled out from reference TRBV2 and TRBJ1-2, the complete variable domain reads EPEVTQTPSHQVTQMGQEVILRCVPISNHLYFYWYRQILGQKVEFLVSFYNNEISEKSEIFDDQFSVERPDGSNFTLKIRSTKLEDSAMYFCASSGWGGRGYTFGSGTRLTVV.

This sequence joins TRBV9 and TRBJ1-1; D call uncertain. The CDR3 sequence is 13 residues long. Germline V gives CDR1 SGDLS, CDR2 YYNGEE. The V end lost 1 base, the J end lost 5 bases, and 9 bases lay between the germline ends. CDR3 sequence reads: CASSVLEVTEAFF. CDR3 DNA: TGTGCCAGCAGCGTACTAGAGGTGACTGAAGCTTTCTTT.

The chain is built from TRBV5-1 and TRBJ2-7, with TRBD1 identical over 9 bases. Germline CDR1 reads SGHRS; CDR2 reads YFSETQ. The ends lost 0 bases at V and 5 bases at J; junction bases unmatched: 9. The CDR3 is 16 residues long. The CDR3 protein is CASSLGAGTGTNEQYF. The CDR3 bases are TGCGCCAGCAGCTTGGGAGCCGGGACAGGGACGAACGAGCAGTACTTC.

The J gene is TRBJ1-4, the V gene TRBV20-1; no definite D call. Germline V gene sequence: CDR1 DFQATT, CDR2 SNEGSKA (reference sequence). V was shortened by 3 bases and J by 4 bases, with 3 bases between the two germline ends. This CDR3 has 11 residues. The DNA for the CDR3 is TGCAGTGCTAGTATTAATGAAAAACTGTTTTTT. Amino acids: CSASINEKLFF.

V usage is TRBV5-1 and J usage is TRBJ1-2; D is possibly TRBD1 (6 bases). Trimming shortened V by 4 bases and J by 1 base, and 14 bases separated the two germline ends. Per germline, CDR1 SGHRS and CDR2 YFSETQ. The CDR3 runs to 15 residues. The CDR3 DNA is TGCGCCAGCAGCCCCGGGGGGCCTTTTAACTATGGCTACACCTTC. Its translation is CASSPGGPFNYGYTF. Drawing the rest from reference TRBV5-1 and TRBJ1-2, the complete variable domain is KAGVTQTPRYLIKTRGQQVTLSCSPISGHRSVSWYQQTPGQGLQFLFEYFSETQRNKGNFPGRFSGRQFSNSRSEMNVSTLELGDSALYLCASSPGGPFNYGYTFGSGTRLTVV.

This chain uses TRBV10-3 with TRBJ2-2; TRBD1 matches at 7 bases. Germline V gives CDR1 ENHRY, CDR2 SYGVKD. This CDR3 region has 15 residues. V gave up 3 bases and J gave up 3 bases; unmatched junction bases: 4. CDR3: CAISDTGVDTGELFF. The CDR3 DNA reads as TGTGCCATCAGTGACACAGGGGTCGACACCGGGGAGCTGTTTTTT.

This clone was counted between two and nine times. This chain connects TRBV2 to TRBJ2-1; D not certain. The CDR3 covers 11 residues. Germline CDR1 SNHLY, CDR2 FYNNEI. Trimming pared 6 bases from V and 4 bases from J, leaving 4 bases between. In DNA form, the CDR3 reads TGTGCCAGCAGATCTTACAATGAGCAGTTCTTC. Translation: CASRSYNEQFF.

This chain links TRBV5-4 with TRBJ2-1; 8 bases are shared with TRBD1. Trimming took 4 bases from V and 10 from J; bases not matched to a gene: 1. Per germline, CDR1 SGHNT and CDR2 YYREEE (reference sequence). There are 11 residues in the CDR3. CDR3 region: CASSRDREQFF. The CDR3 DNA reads TGTGCCAGCAGCAGGGACAGGGAGCAGTTCTTC.

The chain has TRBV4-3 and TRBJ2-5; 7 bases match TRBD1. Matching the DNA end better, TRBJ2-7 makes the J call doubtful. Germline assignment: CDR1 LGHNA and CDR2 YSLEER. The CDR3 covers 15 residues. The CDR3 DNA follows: TGCGCCAGCAGCCTCTATTCGACAGGGATCTACGAGCAGTACTTC. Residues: CASSLYSTGIYEQYF.